This TCR beta chain was sequenced in a study of OX40 agonist ivuxolimab in advanced cancers. Study-wide results and limits: Certain nonresponders additionally had low normalized T-cell clonal expansion.

This CDR3 has 13 amino acids. V lost 1 base, J lost 2 bases, and 4 bases lay in between. The germline V gene encodes CDR1 LGHNA and CDR2 YNFKEQ. In the case of this clone: No antigen is known for it.

The assay was immunoSEQ multiplex PCR, and TCRdb's table has in-frame clones only and misses some. The table lists fewer than 45,000 clones, around four fifths of them singletons, with around 2.7% in the top ten. The V gene is TRBV4-2, the J gene TRBJ2-3; no definite D call. Here the sequenced sample was CD4+ or CD8+ T cells sorted from blood, taken in a trial of the OX40 agonist ivuxolimab. The TCR comes from an adult with an advanced solid tumor such as melanoma, head and neck, liver or kidney cancer. CDR3 sequence reads: CASSQGDTDTQYF. CDR3 DNA: TGTGCCAGCAGCCAAGGGGACACAGATACGCAGTATTTT.